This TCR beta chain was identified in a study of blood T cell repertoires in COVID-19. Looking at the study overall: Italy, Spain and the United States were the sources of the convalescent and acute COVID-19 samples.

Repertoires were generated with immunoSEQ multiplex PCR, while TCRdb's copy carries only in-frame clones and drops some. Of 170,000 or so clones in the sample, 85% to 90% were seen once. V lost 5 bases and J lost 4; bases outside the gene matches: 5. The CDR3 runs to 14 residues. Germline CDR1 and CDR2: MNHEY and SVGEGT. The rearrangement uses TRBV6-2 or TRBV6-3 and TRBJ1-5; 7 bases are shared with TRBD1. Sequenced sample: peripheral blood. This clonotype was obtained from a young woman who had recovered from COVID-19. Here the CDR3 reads CASSRGTENQPQHF. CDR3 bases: TGTGCCAGCAGTCGGGGGACAGAGAATCAGCCCCAGCATTTT.